Sequencing of this T cell receptor (beta chain) was carried out in a study of T cell changes during pregnancy in multiple sclerosis. The data were produced by immunoSEQ multiplex PCR, yet TCRdb's version contains in-frame clones alone and is incomplete. The repertoire includes about 59,000 clones, approximately 94% of them detected once, and about 2.5% sits in the top ten. The source material was CD8+ T cells from peripheral blood mononuclear cells, sampled after pregnancy. This receptor was taken from a female donor with multiple sclerosis, enrolled in a pregnancy study.

CDR3 DNA sequence: TGTGCCAGCAGGTCCCATGGGGCCAACTATGGCTACACCTTC. Protein sequence: CASRSHGANYGYTF. V and J are TRBV27 and TRBJ1-2; a possible D gene is TRBD1 (5 bases). The V gene lost 6 bases and the J gene lost 2 bases, with 13 bases spanning the gap. The CDR3 is 14 residues long. Germline-derived CDR1 and CDR2 are MNHEY and SMNVEV (reference sequence).